This T cell receptor beta chain was recovered during a study of blood T cell repertoires in COVID-19. Study-wide context: Researchers got acute and convalescent COVID-19 samples from the United States, Italy and Spain. Nucleic acid was either cDNA or gDNA, and it came from T cells, B-cell-depleted T cells, or PBMCs.

One Seattle source followed patients from active infection through their disease course. The CDR3 covers 15 residues. Germline CDR1 is SGHRS and CDR2 is YFSETQ. The junction had 5 bases not matched to a gene; V was cut back by 0 bases and J by 5 bases. Under the authors' procedure: Nucleated cell counts were estimated from reference gene primer amplification. Clones were read by immunoSEQ multiplex PCR, and TCRdb kept only the in-frame ones, dropping some. The V and J calls and clone size come from that table; D and trimming were worked out from the DNA. Of over 200,000 clones detected, 92% appear once; the ten largest clones hold around 0.84%.

The rearrangement joins TRBV5-1 to TRBJ1-5, with 7 bases lining up with TRBD1. Material for sequencing was peripheral blood. The receptor was derived from a man aged 60 to 69 with COVID-19, enrolled during active disease. CDR3 sequence (DNA): TGCGCCAGCAGCTTGGTCCGGACAGGTGATCAGCCCCAGCATTTT. Translating gives CASSLVRTGDQPQHF.